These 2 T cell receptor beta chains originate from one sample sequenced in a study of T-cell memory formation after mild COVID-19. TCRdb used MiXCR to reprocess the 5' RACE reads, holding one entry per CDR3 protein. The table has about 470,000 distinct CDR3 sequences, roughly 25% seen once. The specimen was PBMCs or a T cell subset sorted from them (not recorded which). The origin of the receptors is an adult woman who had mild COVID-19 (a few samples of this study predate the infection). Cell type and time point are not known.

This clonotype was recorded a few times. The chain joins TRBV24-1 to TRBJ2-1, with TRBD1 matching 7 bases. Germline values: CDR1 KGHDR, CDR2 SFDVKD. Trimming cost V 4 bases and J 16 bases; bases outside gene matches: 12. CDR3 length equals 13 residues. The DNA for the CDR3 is TGTGCCACCAGTGACCCCGGACAGGCTCGTTTTTTCTTC. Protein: CATSDPGQARFFF.

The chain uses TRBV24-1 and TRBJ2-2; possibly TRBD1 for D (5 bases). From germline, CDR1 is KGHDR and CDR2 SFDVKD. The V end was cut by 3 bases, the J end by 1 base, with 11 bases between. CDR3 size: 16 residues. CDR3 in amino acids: CATSDHRHLNTGELFF. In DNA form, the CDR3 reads TGTGCCACCAGTGATCACAGGCATCTGAACACCGGGGAGCTGTTTTTT.